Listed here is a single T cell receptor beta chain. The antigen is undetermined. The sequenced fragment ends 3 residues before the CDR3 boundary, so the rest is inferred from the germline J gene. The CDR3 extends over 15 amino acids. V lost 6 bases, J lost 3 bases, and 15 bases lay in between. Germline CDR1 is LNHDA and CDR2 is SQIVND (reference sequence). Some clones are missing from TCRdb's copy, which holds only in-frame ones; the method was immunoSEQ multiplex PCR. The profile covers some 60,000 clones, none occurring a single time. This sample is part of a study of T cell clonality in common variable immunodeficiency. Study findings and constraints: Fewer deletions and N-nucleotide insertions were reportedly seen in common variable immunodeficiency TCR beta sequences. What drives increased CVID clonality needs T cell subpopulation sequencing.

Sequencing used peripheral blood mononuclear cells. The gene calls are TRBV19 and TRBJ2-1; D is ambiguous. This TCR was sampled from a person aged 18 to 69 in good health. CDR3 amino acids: CASRPYPIFYNEQFF. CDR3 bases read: TGTGCCAGTAGACCCTACCCCATCTTCTACAATGAG.